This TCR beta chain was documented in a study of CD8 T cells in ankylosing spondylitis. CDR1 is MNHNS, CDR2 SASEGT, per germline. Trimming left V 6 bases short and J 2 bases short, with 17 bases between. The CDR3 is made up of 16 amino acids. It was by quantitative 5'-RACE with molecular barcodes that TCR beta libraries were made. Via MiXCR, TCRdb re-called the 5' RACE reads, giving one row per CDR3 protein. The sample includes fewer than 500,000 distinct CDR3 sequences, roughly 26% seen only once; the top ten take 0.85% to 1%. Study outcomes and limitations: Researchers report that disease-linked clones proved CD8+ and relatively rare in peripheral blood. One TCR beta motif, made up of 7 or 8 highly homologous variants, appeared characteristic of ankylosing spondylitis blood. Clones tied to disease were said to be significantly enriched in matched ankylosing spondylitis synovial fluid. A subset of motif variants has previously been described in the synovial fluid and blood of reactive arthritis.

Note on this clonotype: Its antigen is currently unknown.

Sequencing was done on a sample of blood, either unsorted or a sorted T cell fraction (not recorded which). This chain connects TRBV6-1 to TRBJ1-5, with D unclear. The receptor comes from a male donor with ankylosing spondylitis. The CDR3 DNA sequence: TGTGCCAGCAGCCGGACTCTGGGGTCGGGCAATCAGCCCCAGCATTTT. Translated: CASSRTLGSGNQPQHF.